This TCR beta chain emerged from a study of beta chain features in type 1 diabetes. General study points: Across all four CD4+ subsets, people with type 1 diabetes showed modestly shorter TCRB CDR3s.

Comment on this clone: Antigen unknown.

Germline CDR1 LGHNA, CDR2 YSLEER. The V end lost 1 base, the J end lost 5 bases, and 18 bases lay between the germline ends. This CDR3 region has 17 residues. cDNA synthesis used the whole RNA isolate, giving expressed TCRB sequences. Generated by immunoSEQ multiplex PCR, the TCRdb table keeps only in-frame clones and is missing some. In the table there are roughly 330,000 clones, approximately 13% of which are singletons. This TCR derives from a woman aged 18 to 35 with type 1 diabetes. This chain joins TRBV4-3 and TRBJ2-4; D may be TRBD1 (6 bases). Sequences were obtained from naive CD4+ T cells from blood. The CDR3 coding sequence is TGCGCCAGCAGCCAAGCGGATCGTTCTGGGGGCCAAAACATTCAGTACTTC. Protein product: CASSQADRSGGQNIQYF.